These 4 T cell receptor beta chains were sequenced from one sample in a study of early T cells in non-severe SARS-CoV-2 infection. TCRdb processed the 5' RACE reads anew with MiXCR; each CDR3 protein has one entry. The data contain tens of thousands of distinct CDR3 sequences, 4.5% to 7.5% of them singletons. This material consisted of whole blood, taken at baseline. The source is an adult who was a healthcare worker with PCR-confirmed SARS-CoV-2 infection or an uninfected control (not recorded which).

DNA of the CDR3: TGCGCCAGCAGCTTGGCCGGTAGAAGGGGAACCCTAAACGAGCAGTACTTC. It translates to CASSLAGRRGTLNEQYF. The chain couples TRBV5-1 to TRBJ2-7; maybe TRBD1 (5 bases). The CDR3 length is 17 residues. Trimming shortened V by 0 bases and J by 5 bases, and 21 bases separated the two germline ends. Germline V gene lookup returns CDR1 SGHRS and CDR2 YFSETQ.

In its sample, this clonotype was seen many times. The chain has TRBV5-1 and TRBJ2-7; tentatively, D is TRBD1 (6 bases). Germline V gene data show CDR1 as SGHRS and CDR2 as YFSETQ. Deletions cut 4 bases from V and 3 bases from J, with 17 bases between. This CDR3 has 15 amino acids. CDR3 sequence reads: CASSRTDRTSYEQYF. DNA for the CDR3: TGCGCCAGCAGCCGGACCGACAGGACGAGCTACGAGCAGTACTTC.

This clonotype was counted at least ten times. The rearrangement joins TRBV7-7 to TRBJ2-2; 7 bases are a match to TRBD2. The CDR3 runs to 16 residues. In germline, CDR1 is SSHAT, CDR2 FNYEAQ (reference sequence). V gave up 2 bases and J gave up 0 bases; unmatched junction bases: 3. The CDR3, as DNA: TGTGCCAGCAGCTTAAGGCTAGCGGCGAACACCGGGGAGCTGTTTTTT. Protein sequence: CASSLRLAANTGELFF.

This clonotype was observed many times. The rearrangement uses TRBV10-3 and TRBJ2-6; TRBD1 agrees at 8 bases. Trimming removed 2 bases from V and 4 bases from J; junction bases left unmatched: 7. CDR1 is ENHRY and CDR2 is SYGVKD in the germline V gene. This CDR3 comprises 17 residues. CDR3 loop: CAISEGQGRAGANVLTF. CDR3 in DNA: TGTGCCATCAGTGAGGGACAGGGACGGGCCGGGGCCAACGTCCTGACTTTC.